This TCR beta chain comes out of a study of PD-L1 blockade in urothelial cancer. The wider study: Earlier, patients had received 0 to 3 chemotherapy regimens. Each blood sample yielded a median of roughly 150,000 T cells. Timepoints chosen for blood analysis were 3 weeks (second dose) and 6 weeks after treatment start.

Whole-study findings and limits: Tumor-associated TCR clones expanded more in blood at 3 weeks in patients with durable benefit.

Profiled with immunoSEQ multiplex PCR; TCRdb holds only in-frame clones, not every one. The table records 85,000 to 100,000 clones, around nine tenths of them present only once. In its sample, this clone was seen once. Its matching antigen is unknown. This TCR came from a man aged 60-69 years with urothelial cancer. Sequencing used PBMCs, obtained around atezolizumab (anti-PD-L1) treatment.

CDR3 nucleotide sequence: TGTGCCAGCTCACCAGGCTCGACCGGGACAGGAGAGACCCAGTACTTC. Its translation: CASSPGSTGTGETQYF. This chain links TRBV18 with TRBJ2-5; 8 bases agree with TRBD1. Losses at the gene ends were 2 bases for V and 4 bases for J; bases not matched to a gene: 9. The CDR3 spans 16 residues. Germline CDR1 is KGHSH and CDR2 is LQKENI.